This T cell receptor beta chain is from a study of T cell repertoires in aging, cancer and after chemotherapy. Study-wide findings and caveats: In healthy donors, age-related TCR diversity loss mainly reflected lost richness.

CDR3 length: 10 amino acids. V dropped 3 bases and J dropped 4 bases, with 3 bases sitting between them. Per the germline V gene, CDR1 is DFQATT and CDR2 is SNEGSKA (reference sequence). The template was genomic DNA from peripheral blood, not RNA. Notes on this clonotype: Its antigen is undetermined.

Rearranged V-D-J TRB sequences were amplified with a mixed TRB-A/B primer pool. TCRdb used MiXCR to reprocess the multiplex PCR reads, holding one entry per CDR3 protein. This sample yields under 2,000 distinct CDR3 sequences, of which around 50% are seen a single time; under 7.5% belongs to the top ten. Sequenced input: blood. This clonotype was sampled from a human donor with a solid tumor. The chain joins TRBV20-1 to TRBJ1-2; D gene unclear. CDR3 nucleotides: TGCAGTGCTAGTTCCTATGGCTACACCTTC. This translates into CSASSYGYTF.